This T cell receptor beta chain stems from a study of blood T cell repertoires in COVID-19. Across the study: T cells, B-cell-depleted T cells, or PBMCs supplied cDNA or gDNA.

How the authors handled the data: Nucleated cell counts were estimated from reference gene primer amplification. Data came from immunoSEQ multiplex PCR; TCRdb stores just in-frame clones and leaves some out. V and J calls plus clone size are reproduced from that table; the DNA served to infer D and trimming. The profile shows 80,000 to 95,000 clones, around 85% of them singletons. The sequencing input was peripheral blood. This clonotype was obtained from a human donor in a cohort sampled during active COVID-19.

CDR3 loop: CSGGAGTEAFF. CDR3 nucleotides: TGCAGCGGGGGGGCGGGCACTGAAGCTTTCTTT. The chain recombines TRBV29-1 with TRBJ1-1; a possible D gene is TRBD1 (6 bases). Germline V gives CDR1 SQVTM, CDR2 ANQGSEA. The CDR3 spans 11 residues. V was cut by 7 bases and J by 4 bases, with 10 bases left in between.